The sequence of this TCR beta chain was determined in a study of OX40 agonist ivuxolimab in advanced cancers. About the research overall: An agonistic human IgG2 monoclonal antibody against OX40 (CD134) was given. Dosing consisted of intravenous ivuxolimab at 0.01 to 10 mg/kg every 2 weeks.

Germline V CDR1 and CDR2: SGHAT, FQNNGV. V lost 1 base and J lost 2, with 6 bases in between. The CDR3 totals 13 residues. The protocol was immunoSEQ multiplex PCR, while the TCRdb copy is restricted to in-frame clones and leaves out a portion. The top ten hold approximately 33% of the sample, which has about 31,000 clones, roughly 90% seen once. This chain links TRBV11-2 with TRBJ2-7, with D unclear. Sequences were derived from CD4+ or CD8+ T cells sorted from blood, sampled in a trial of the OX40 agonist ivuxolimab. The source of this sequence is an adult with an advanced solid tumor such as melanoma, head and neck, liver or kidney cancer. The CDR3 region is CASSLGLAYEQYF. The CDR3 DNA is TGTGCCAGCAGCTTAGGGCTCGCCTACGAGCAGTACTTC.